A selection of T cell receptor beta chains follows, all from one sample in a study of patients and donors after allogeneic stem cell transplantation. TCRdb passed the RT-PCR reads through MiXCR, listing each CDR3 protein once. This table has roughly 940,000 distinct CDR3 sequences, roughly 18% appearing once. The sequenced sample consisted of blood, either unsorted or a sorted T cell fraction (not recorded which). The receptors originated from a human donor who was either an allogeneic HSCT recipient or a stem cell or donor lymphocyte infusion donor (not recorded which). It is not recorded whose cells these are; they may come from a transplant donor. The CDR3 runs from the conserved cysteine through the conserved F or W. The order of the fields is D gene, clone size, J gene, V gene, CDR3 protein, CDR3 DNA. D genes are given only for firm matches. Size values are once, few and many counts, or a class for expanded clones, and some rows have none.

.,.,TRBJ1-4,TRBV20-1,CSARLGPNEKLFF,TGCAGTGCTAGGCTGGGCCCTAATGAAAAACTGTTTTTT
.,few,TRBJ1-2,TRBV9,CASSVVQGSRRGGYTF,TGTGCCAGCAGCGTAGTTCAGGGTTCCCGCCGAGGAGGCTACACCTTC
TRBD2,.,TRBJ2-1,TRBV7-3,CASSSGTSGAYYNEQFF,TGTGCCAGCAGCTCGGGGACTAGCGGGGCCTATTACAATGAGCAGTTCTTC
TRBD2,many,TRBJ2-3,TRBV20-1,CSAAGRGTDTQYF,TGCAGTGCCGCCGGGAGGGGCACAGATACGCAGTATTTT
TRBD1,.,TRBJ1-6,TRBV10-3,CAISGGTGGYNSPLHF,TGTGCCATCAGTGGGGGGACAGGGGGGTACAATTCACCCCTCCACTTT
TRBD2,few,TRBJ2-2,TRBV4-2,CASSQYLAGGDTGELFF,TGTGCCAGCAGCCAATACCTAGCGGGAGGGGACACCGGGGAGCTGTTTTTT
TRBD1,.,TRBJ2-5,TRBV4-3,CASSQDRDRVQETQYF,TGCGCCAGCAGCCAAGATCGGGACAGGGTACAAGAGACCCAGTACTTC
.,.,TRBJ2-7,TRBV15,CATSRDGEGDEQYF,TGTGCCACCAGCAGAGATGGAGAGGGGGACGAGCAGTACTTC
.,few,TRBJ2-1,TRBV28,CASSSGGAHSYNEQFF,TGTGCCAGCAGTTCGGGCGGAGCCCACTCCTACAATGAGCAGTTCTTC
.,few,TRBJ2-3,TRBV9,CASSVVGGGTDTQYF,TGTGCCAGCAGCGTAGTCGGGGGAGGAACAGATACGCAGTATTTT
.,.,TRBJ1-1,TRBV10-3,CAIRGLRDTGTEAFF,TGTGCCATCAGGGGCCTCAGGGATACGGGCACTGAAGCTTTCTTT
TRBD2,.,TRBJ2-5,TRBV5-1,CASSPAGGGRETQYF,TGCGCCAGCAGCCCCGCCGGGGGGGGCAGGGAGACCCAGTACTTC
.,few,TRBJ2-6,TRBV5-6,CASNPGAGGNSGANVLTF,TGTGCCAGCAACCCCGGAGCTGGGGGCAACTCTGGGGCCAACGTCCTGACTTTC
.,few,TRBJ1-1,TRBV29-1,CSVAVSGRDTEAFF,TGCAGCGTTGCGGTCTCCGGACGGGACACTGAAGCTTTCTTT
TRBD2,.,TRBJ2-2,TRBV3-1,CASRLIGLAISTGELFF,TGTGCCAGCAGGCTTATAGGACTAGCGATTTCTACCGGGGAGCTGTTTTTT
.,.,TRBJ2-1,TRBV10-3,CAISERTGRGSYNEQFF,TGTGCCATCAGTGAACGAACAGGGAGGGGGTCCTACAATGAGCAGTTCTTC
.,.,TRBJ1-2,TRBV20-1,CSARPIGRGGYTF,TGCAGTGCCCGCCCGATAGGGAGAGGCGGCTACACCTTC
.,.,TRBJ2-5,TRBV20-1,CSANPSLQETQYF,TGCAGTGCTAACCCATCCTTACAAGAGACCCAGTACTTC
.,few,TRBJ1-3,TRBV9,CASSVGNSRSSGNTIYF,TGTGCCAGCAGCGTAGGAAACAGTCGGTCCTCTGGAAACACCATATATTTT
TRBD1,few,TRBJ2-2,TRBV12-3/TRBV12-4,CASSFGQGAWSVTGELFF,TGTGCCAGCAGTTTTGGGCAGGGGGCCTGGTCGGTGACCGGGGAGCTGTTTTTT
.,many,TRBJ1-1,TRBV6-6,CASNFGREAFF,TGTGCCAGCAACTTCGGACGTGAAGCTTTCTTT
.,.,TRBJ1-2,TRBV7-9,CASSPLQGGGANYGYTF,TGTGCCAGCAGCCCTCTTCAGGGAGGAGGGGCTAACTATGGCTACACCTTC
.,.,TRBJ2-1,TRBV7-8,CASSLERQGLYNEQFF,TGTGCCAGCAGCTTGGAAAGGCAGGGTCTTTACAATGAGCAGTTCTTC
.,few,TRBJ1-2,TRBV7-9,CASSPTSYGYTF,TGTGCCAGCAGCCCTACATCCTATGGCTACACCTTC
TRBD2,.,TRBJ2-1,TRBV9,CASSVEAGGRNEQFF,TGTGCCAGCAGCGTAGAAGCGGGAGGAAGGAATGAGCAGTTCTTC
.,.,TRBJ1-2,TRBV10-3,CATREYGYTF,TGTGCCACCAGGGAGTATGGCTACACCTTC
.,few,TRBJ1-3,TRBV20-1,CSARDMRDPLGNTIYF,TGCAGTGCTAGAGATATGCGGGATCCCCTTGGAAACACCATATATTTT
TRBD2,.,TRBJ2-3,TRBV6-1,CASRPLAGGPGDTQYF,TGTGCCAGCAGACCGCTAGCGGGAGGGCCCGGAGATACGCAGTATTTT
.,few,TRBJ2-7,TRBV21-1,CASSKCRGQCNYEQYF,TGTGCCAGCAGCAAATGTAGGGGACAGTGTAACTACGAGCAGTACTTC
TRBD1,few,TRBJ1-4,TRBV5-6,CASSLVYRTGGAYEKLFF,TGTGCCAGCAGCTTGGTTTATCGGACAGGGGGCGCCTATGAAAAACTGTTTTTT
.,.,TRBJ1-1,TRBV12-3/TRBV12-4,CASRQRPGSPSSGAFF,TGTGCCAGCAGACAACGCCCGGGGTCCCCGTCCTCAGGGGCTTTCTTT
.,.,TRBJ2-6,TRBV10-3,CAISDKPSGSGANVLTF,TGTGCCATCAGTGATAAGCCCTCGGGATCTGGGGCCAACGTCCTGACTTTC
.,.,TRBJ1-5,TRBV12-3/TRBV12-4,CASSLVALNSNQPQHF,TGTGCCAGCAGTTTAGTAGCTCTTAATAGCAATCAGCCCCAGCATTTT